In its sample, the clone carrying this T cell receptor beta chain was seen many times. At one boundary the junction diverges from the germline segment, which might be a read error. From germline, CDR1 is SQVTM and CDR2 ANQGSEA. The CDR3 is 16 residues long. The source of the sample is a study of blood T cells in healthy people across ages. A J-beta primer mix and a sample-barcoded 5' primer were used in a second PCR of roughly 6 to 11 cycles. TCRdb analysed the 5' RACE reads with MiXCR anew, one entry per CDR3 protein. The table records around 700,000 distinct CDR3 sequences, 25% of them present only once. The same data also went into a second study, on T cells of mothers and their children.

The origin of this receptor is a boy younger than 18 in good health. What was sequenced was blood. The J gene is TRBJ2-1, the V gene TRBV29-1; TRBD2 aligns across 12 bases. The CDR3 sequence: CSVPSTSGSSYNEQFF. CDR3 DNA sequence: TGCAGCGTCCCATCGACTAGCGGGAGCTCCTACAATGAACAGTTCTTC.